These 12 T cell receptor beta chains were sequenced from one sample in a study of T cell changes during pregnancy in multiple sclerosis. Only in-frame clones appear in the TCRdb table, and some are missing; sequencing was by immunoSEQ multiplex PCR. The sample consists of approximately 37,000 clones, about 91% of them appearing once. Sequencing was performed on CD4+ T cells from peripheral blood mononuclear cells, taken before pregnancy. The receptors shown here come from a female donor with multiple sclerosis, enrolled in a pregnancy study.

In DNA, the CDR3 is TGTGCCAGCAGTTTTCGGGAGGCCCTAAGGACGCAGTATTTT. Residues: CASSFREALRTQYF. The chain recombines TRBV27 with TRBJ2-3; 7 bases map to TRBD2. V gave up 3 bases and J gave up 9 bases; unmatched junction bases: 9. The CDR3 consists of 14 residues. Germline V CDR1 and CDR2: MNHEY, SMNVEV (reference sequence).

CDR3 protein: CASGLTRDRTEAFF. As DNA, the CDR3 is TGTGCCAGCGGATTGACTCGAGACCGGACTGAAGCTTTCTTT. The chain has TRBV6-6 and TRBJ1-1; no reliable D call. CDR3 length equals 14 residues. V was shortened by 8 bases and J by 5 bases, with 18 bases between the two germline ends. CDR1 is MNHNY and CDR2 is SVGAGI in the germline V gene (reference sequence).

The CDR3 spells CASSPDRGRGYEQYF. The DNA of the CDR3 is TGTGCCAGCAGTCCGGACAGGGGGCGAGGTTACGAGCAGTACTTC. The chain links TRBV6-5 to TRBJ2-7; 11 bases agree with TRBD1. Germline V lookup: CDR1 MNHEY, CDR2 SVGAGI. This CDR3 spans 15 amino acids. Germline trimming cut 5 bases from V and 4 bases from J; bases unmatched to any gene: 7.

The V call is TRBV5-1, the J call TRBJ1-3; tentative D call: TRBD1 (5 bases). This CDR3 comprises 15 residues. Trimming removed 3 bases at V and 4 bases at J, with 14 bases between. Germline-derived CDR1 and CDR2 are SGHRS and YFSETQ. CDR3 loop: CASSSTGTEGNTIYF. CDR3 bases: TGCGCCAGCAGCTCGACCGGGACTGAAGGAAACACCATATATTTT.

As DNA, the CDR3 is TGTGCCTGGAGGGCCGGGACTAGCGGGGCTTCGCAGTATTTT. Protein: CAWRAGTSGASQYF. The J gene is TRBJ2-3, the V gene TRBV30; 13 nucleotides line up with TRBD2. The CDR3 contains 14 residues. Germline V lookup: CDR1 GTSNPN, CDR2 SVGIG (reference sequence). V was pared by 3 bases and J by 10 bases, with 7 bases of the junction left unmatched.

A single count supports this clone. V usage is TRBV6-1 and J usage is TRBJ2-7; 8 bases are shared with TRBD1. This CDR3 is 15 amino acids long. V trimming: 3 bases; J trimming: 6 bases; junction bases outside the gene matches: 10. CDR1 and CDR2 from the germline V gene are MNHNS and SASEGT. CDR3 protein: CASSDPGQGTGEQYF. Written as DNA, the CDR3 is TGTGCCAGCAGTGACCCCGGACAGGGCACAGGCGAGCAGTACTTC.

The chain joins TRBV18 to TRBJ2-3; 11 bases fit TRBD2. The CDR3 spans 15 residues. Germline loops: CDR1 KGHSH, CDR2 LQKENI. V trimming: 8 bases; J trimming: 3 bases; junction bases outside the gene matches: 7. CDR3 amino acids: CASTILAGVTDTQYF. The CDR3 region has the DNA TGTGCCAGCACAATACTAGCGGGAGTTACAGATACGCAGTATTTT.

V and J are TRBV28 and TRBJ2-2; tentative D call: TRBD1 (6 bases). The CDR3 is 16 amino acids. V lost 5 bases and J 5 bases, leaving 18 bases between the germline ends. Germline V gives CDR1 MDHEN, CDR2 SYDVKM. This CDR3 reads CASSPTGLIGTGELFF. Written as DNA, the CDR3 is TGTGCCAGCAGTCCAACAGGGTTAATTGGGACCGGGGAGCTGTTTTTT.

This clone occurred a few times. The chain joins TRBV6-5 to TRBJ2-7; D gene uncertain. V dropped 8 bases and J dropped 0 bases, with 8 bases sitting between them. CDR3 size: 12 residues. CDR1 is MNHEY, CDR2 SVGAGI, per germline. The chain's CDR3 is CASESSSYEQYF. The CDR3 region has the DNA TGTGCCAGCGAGTCGAGCTCCTACGAGCAGTACTTC.

The chain is built from TRBV10-2 and TRBJ2-2; 9 bases line up with TRBD1. Germline CDR1 reads WSHSY; CDR2 reads SAAADI. The length of the CDR3 is 21 residues. V shed 3 bases and J 2 bases; nucleotides not matched to a gene: 19. CDR3 DNA sequence: TGCGCCAGCAGTGATCCCCGTGGGGCGGGACAGGGACCTACAAACACCGGGGAGCTGTTTTTT. Amino acids: CASSDPRGAGQGPTNTGELFF.

The rearrangement links TRBV28 to TRBJ2-7; D is perhaps TRBD1 (6 bases). CDR1 and CDR2 from the germline V gene are MDHEN and SYDVKM. The CDR3 totals 14 residues. V lost 5 bases and J lost 3, with 14 bases in between. The CDR3 region is CASSEVRGFYEQYF. The DNA of the CDR3 is TGTGCCAGCAGTGAAGTCAGGGGTTTCTACGAGCAGTACTTC.

The chain combines TRBV4-2 with TRBJ2-3; 9 positions agree with TRBD2. The CDR3 has 17 amino acids. The V and J ends lost 2 bases and 6 bases, in that order; junction bases with no gene match: 12. Germline CDR1 LGHNA, CDR2 YNFKEQ. The CDR3 coding sequence is TGTGCCAGCAGCCAAAGTTCGGGACTAGCAGAGGGGGATACGCAGTATTTT. This codes for CASSQSSGLAEGDTQYF.